Below, 10 T cell receptor beta chains from the same sample are listed, as sequenced in a study of blood T cell repertoires in COVID-19. Measured with immunoSEQ multiplex PCR; TCRdb has only the in-frame clones, and not every one. This sample has some 380,000 clones, with almost 90% found just once. Sequencing was performed on peripheral blood. Receptor source: a man between 18 and 29 years old with active or convalescent COVID-19.

The chain has TRBV27 and TRBJ2-7; maybe TRBD1 (6 bases). Germline-derived CDR1 and CDR2 are MNHEY and SMNVEV (reference sequence). Trimming took off 5 bases at V and 2 bases at J, with 10 bases between the two ends. The CDR3 is 13 amino acids. The CDR3 nucleotides read TGTGCCAGCAGTACAGGGATTGCCTACGAGCAGTACTTC. Its protein product is CASSTGIAYEQYF.

J is TRBJ1-4 and V is TRBV21-1. TRBV21-1 is noted as a pseudogene. The CDR3 covers 14 residues. The CDR3 reads CASSMGGEAEKLFF. In DNA form, the CDR3 reads TGTGCCAGCAGTATGGGGGGGGAGGCTGAAAAACTGTTTTTT.

The chain's CDR3 is CASRTGQGRGGYTF. CDR3 coding DNA: TGTGCCAGTAGAACCGGACAGGGGCGCGGTGGCTACACCTTC. The genes are TRBV19 and TRBJ1-2; 9 nucleotides align to TRBD1. Germline V CDR1 and CDR2: LNHDA, SQIVND (reference sequence). The CDR3 totals 14 residues. Germline trimming cut 6 bases from V and 7 bases from J; bases unmatched to any gene: 9.

In its sample, this clone was seen a few times. The rearrangement uses TRBV29-1 and TRBJ1-5; TRBD1 is a possible D gene (5 bases). V lost 6 bases and J 1 base, leaving 10 bases between the germline ends. Germline loops: CDR1 SQVTM, CDR2 ANQGSEA. The CDR3 covers 13 residues. The CDR3: CSVGAGSNQPQHF. The CDR3 DNA sequence: TGCAGCGTAGGGGCAGGGAGCAATCAGCCCCAGCATTTT. Full variable domain (rest looked up from reference TRBV29-1 and TRBJ1-5): SAVISQKPSRDICQRGTSLTIQCQVDSQVTMMFWYRQQPGQSLTLIATANQGSEATYESGFVIDKFPISRPNLTFSTLTVSNMSPEDSSIYLCSVGAGSNQPQHFGDGTRLSIL.

The chain joins TRBV25-1 to TRBJ1-2, with 10 bases fitting TRBD1. V lost 3 bases and J lost 0; bases outside the gene matches: 7. CDR1 and CDR2 from the germline V gene are MGHDK and SYGVNS. CDR3 length equals 17 residues. CDR3 residues: CASSERPGQGTNYGYTF. The CDR3 coding sequence is TGTGCCAGCAGTGAGCGTCCGGGACAGGGGACTAACTATGGCTACACCTTC.

This chain connects TRBV7-9 to TRBJ2-1; 10 nucleotides agree with TRBD2. This CDR3 has 18 residues. The trim removed 2 bases at V and 9 bases at J, leaving 16 bases unmatched. Germline V gene lookup returns CDR1 SEHNR and CDR2 FQNEAQ (reference sequence). The CDR3 sequence is CASSLPSDLSGRTSEQFF. The CDR3 coding sequence is TGTGCCAGCAGCTTACCCTCCGATCTTAGCGGGAGGACCTCTGAGCAGTTCTTC.

For the CDR3, the DNA is TGTGCCAGTAGTGCTCGGGACAGCTCCTACGAGCAGTACTTC. The encoded protein is CASSARDSSYEQYF. The rearrangement joins TRBV19 to TRBJ2-7; 7 bases match TRBD1. V dropped 5 bases and J dropped 0; count of bases not matched to a gene: 4. Germline values: CDR1 LNHDA, CDR2 SQIVND (reference sequence). The CDR3 has 14 amino acids.

This clone was detected once. V gene TRBV19 combines with J gene TRBJ1-5; 8 bases match TRBD1. The V gene's germline CDR1 is LNHDA and CDR2 SQIVND (reference sequence). J gave up 3 bases and V 5 bases, and 6 bases lay outside the gene matches. The CDR3 is made up of 15 amino acids. The CDR3 DNA reads as TGTGCCAGTAGTGACCGACAGGGGTTCAATCAGCCCCAGCATTTT. Translated, it gives CASSDRQGFNQPQHF.

The chain recombines TRBV4-1 with TRBJ2-1; 7 nucleotides align to TRBD1. The CDR3 loop spans 13 amino acids. The V and J ends lost 3 bases and 7 bases, in that order; junction bases with no gene match: 3. Germline V lookup: CDR1 MGHRA, CDR2 YSYEKL. The CDR3 DNA follows: TGCGCCAGCAGCCATTCGACAGGGAATGAGCAGTTCTTC. Residues: CASSHSTGNEQFF.

The chain is built from TRBV7-9 and TRBJ2-5; tentative D call: TRBD1 (8 bases). The CDR3 has 15 residues. CDR1 SEHNR and CDR2 FQNEAQ come from the germline V gene (reference sequence). Trimming shortened V by 4 bases and J by 2 bases, and 14 bases separated the two germline ends. The CDR3 here is CASSSYRGGQETQYF. For the CDR3, the DNA is TGTGCCAGCAGCTCTTACAGGGGGGGTCAAGAGACCCAGTACTTC.